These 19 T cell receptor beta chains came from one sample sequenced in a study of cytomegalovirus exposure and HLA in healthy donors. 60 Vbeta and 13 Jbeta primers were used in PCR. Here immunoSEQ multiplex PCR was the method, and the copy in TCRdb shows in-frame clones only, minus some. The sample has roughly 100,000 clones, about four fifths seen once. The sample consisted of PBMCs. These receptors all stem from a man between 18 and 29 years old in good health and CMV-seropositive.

The CDR3 is CASSRGNRAQTNEKLFF. Written as DNA, the CDR3 is TGTGCCAGCAGCCGGGGTAATAGGGCGCAGACTAATGAAAAACTGTTTTTT. V is TRBV25-1 and J is TRBJ1-4; D gene unclear. The V gene lost 6 bases and the J gene lost 2 bases, with 19 bases spanning the gap. Germline V gives CDR1 MGHDK, CDR2 SYGVNS. The CDR3 is 17 residues long.

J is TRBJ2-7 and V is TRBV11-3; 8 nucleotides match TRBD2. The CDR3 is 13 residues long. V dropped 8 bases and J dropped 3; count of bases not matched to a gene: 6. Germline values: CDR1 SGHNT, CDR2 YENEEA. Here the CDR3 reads CASLETSGYEQYF. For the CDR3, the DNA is TGTGCCAGCCTCGAAACTAGCGGCTACGAGCAGTACTTC.

The CDR3 reads CATETGSTETQYF. Here the CDR3 DNA reads TGTGCCACCGAGACAGGGTCAACGGAGACCCAGTACTTC. V is TRBV7-9 and J is TRBJ2-5, with 7 bases identical to TRBD1. V lost 10 bases and J lost 5; bases outside the gene matches: 10. The CDR3 sequence is 13 residues long. Germline V gene sequence: CDR1 SEHNR, CDR2 FQNEAQ (reference sequence).

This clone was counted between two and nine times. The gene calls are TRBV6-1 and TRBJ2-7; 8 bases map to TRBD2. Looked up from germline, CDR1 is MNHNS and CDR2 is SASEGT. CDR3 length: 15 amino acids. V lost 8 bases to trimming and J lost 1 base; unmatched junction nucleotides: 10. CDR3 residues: CASEAMAGGSYEQYF. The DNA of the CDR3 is TGTGCCAGCGAGGCAATGGCGGGGGGTTCCTACGAGCAGTACTTC.

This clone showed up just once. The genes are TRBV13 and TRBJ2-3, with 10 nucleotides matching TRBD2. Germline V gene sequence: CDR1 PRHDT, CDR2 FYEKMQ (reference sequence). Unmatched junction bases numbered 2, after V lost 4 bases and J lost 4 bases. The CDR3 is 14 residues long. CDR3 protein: CASSSGTSADTQYF. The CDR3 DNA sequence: TGTGCCAGCAGCTCTGGGACTAGCGCAGATACGCAGTATTTT. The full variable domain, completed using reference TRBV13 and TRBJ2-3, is AAGVIQSPRHLIKEKRETATLKCYPIPRHDTVYWYQQGPGQDPQFLISFYEKMQSDKGSIPDRFSAQQFSDYHSELNMSSLELGDSALYFCASSSGTSADTQYFGPGTRLTVL.

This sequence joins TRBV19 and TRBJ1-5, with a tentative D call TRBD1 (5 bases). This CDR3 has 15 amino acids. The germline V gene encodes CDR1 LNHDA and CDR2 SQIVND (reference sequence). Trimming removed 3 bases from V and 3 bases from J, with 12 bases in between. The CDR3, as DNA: TGTGCCAGTAGTATCATACAGGCGACCAATCAGCCCCAGCATTTT. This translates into CASSIIQATNQPQHF.

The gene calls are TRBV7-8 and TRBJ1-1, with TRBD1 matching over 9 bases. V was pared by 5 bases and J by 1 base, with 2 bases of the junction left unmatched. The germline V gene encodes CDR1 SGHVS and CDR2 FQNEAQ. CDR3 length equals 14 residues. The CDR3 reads CASSLGQGNTEAFF. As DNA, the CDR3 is TGTGCCAGCAGCCTGGGACAGGGGAACACTGAAGCTTTCTTT.

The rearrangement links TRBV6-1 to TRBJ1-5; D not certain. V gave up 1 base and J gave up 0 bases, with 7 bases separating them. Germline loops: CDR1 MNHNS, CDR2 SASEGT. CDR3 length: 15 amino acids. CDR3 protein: CASSEGTVSNQPQHF. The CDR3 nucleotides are TGTGCCAGCAGTGAAGGAACAGTTAGCAATCAGCCCCAGCATTTT.

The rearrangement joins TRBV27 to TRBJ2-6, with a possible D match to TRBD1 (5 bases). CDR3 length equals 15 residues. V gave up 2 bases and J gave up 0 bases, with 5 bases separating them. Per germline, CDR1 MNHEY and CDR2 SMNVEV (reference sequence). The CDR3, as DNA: TGTGCCAGCAGTTTACAGGGCTCTGGGGCCAACGTCCTGACTTTC. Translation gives CASSLQGSGANVLTF.

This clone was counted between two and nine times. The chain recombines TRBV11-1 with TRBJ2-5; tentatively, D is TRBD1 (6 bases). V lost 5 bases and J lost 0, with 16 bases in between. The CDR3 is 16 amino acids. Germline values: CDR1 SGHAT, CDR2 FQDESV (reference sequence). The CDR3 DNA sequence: TGTGCCAGCAGCAAAACCGGACAGCTGTACCAAGAGACCCAGTACTTC. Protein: CASSKTGQLYQETQYF.

The CDR3: CASSLGQGGWETQYF. In nucleotides, the CDR3 is TGTGCCAGCAGCTTAGGTCAGGGGGGCTGGGAGACCCAGTACTTC. The chain is built from TRBV11-2 and TRBJ2-5; D possibly corresponds to TRBD1 (7 bases). This CDR3 is built from 15 residues. Trimming stripped 1 base from V and 5 bases from J, with 14 bases between. Germline assignment: CDR1 SGHAT and CDR2 FQNNGV. The full variable domain, completed using reference TRBV11-2 and TRBJ2-5, is EAGVAQSPRYKIIEKRQSVAFWCNPISGHATLYWYQQILGQGPKLLIQFQNNGVVDDSQLPKDRFSAERLKGVDSTLKIQPAKLEDSAVYLCASSLGQGGWETQYFGPGTRLLVL.

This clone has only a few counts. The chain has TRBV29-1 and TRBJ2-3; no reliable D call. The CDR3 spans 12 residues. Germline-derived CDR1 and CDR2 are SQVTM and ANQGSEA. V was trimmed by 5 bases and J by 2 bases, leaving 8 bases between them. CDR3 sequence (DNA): TGCAGCGTTCCCGACACCACAGATACGCAGTATTTT. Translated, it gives CSVPDTTDTQYF.

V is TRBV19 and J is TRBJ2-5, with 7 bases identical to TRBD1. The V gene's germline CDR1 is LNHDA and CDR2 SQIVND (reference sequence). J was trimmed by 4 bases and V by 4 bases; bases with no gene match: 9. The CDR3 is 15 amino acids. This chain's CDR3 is CASSTKGAMRETQYF. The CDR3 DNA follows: TGTGCCAGTAGTACGAAGGGGGCGATGCGAGAGACCCAGTACTTC.

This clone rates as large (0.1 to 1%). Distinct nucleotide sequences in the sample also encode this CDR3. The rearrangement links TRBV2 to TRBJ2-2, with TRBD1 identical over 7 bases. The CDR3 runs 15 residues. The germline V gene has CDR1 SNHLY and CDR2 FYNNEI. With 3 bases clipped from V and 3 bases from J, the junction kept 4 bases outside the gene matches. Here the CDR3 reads CASSDWTGDTGELFF. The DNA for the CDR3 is TGTGCCAGCAGTGACTGGACAGGCGACACCGGGGAGCTGTTTTTT.

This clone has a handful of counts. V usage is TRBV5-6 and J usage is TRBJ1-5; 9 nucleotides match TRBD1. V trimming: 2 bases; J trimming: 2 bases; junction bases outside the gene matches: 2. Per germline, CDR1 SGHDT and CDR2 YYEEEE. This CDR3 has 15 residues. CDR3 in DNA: TGTGCCAGCAGCTTACAGGGGGCCGGCAATCAGCCCCAGCATTTT. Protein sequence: CASSLQGAGNQPQHF.

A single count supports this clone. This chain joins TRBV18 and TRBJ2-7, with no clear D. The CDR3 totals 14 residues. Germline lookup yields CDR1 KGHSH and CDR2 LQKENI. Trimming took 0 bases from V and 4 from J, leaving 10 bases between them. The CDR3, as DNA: TGTGCCAGCTCACCACCGTCCCCAGGATACGAGCAGTACTTC. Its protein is CASSPPSPGYEQYF.

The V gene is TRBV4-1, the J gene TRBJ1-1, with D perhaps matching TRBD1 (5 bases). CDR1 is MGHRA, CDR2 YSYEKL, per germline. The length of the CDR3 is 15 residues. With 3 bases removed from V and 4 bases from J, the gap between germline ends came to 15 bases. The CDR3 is CASSQSDGGITEAFF. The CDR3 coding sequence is TGCGCCAGCAGCCAGTCGGATGGGGGGATCACTGAAGCTTTCTTT.

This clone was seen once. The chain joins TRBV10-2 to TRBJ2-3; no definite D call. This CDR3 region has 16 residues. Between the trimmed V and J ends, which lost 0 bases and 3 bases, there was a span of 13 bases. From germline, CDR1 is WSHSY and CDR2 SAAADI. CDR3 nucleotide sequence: TGCGCCAGCAGTGAGTCCCTAGTAATTACAACAGATACGCAGTATTTT. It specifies CASSESLVITTDTQYF.

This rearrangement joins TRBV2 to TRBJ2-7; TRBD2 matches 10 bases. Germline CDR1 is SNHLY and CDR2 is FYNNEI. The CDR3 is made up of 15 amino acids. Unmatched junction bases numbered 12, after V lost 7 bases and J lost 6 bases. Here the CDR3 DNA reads TGTGCCAGCACTCCCAGCGGGGGGGCCTTGGTCGAGCAGTACTTC. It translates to CASTPSGGALVEQYF.